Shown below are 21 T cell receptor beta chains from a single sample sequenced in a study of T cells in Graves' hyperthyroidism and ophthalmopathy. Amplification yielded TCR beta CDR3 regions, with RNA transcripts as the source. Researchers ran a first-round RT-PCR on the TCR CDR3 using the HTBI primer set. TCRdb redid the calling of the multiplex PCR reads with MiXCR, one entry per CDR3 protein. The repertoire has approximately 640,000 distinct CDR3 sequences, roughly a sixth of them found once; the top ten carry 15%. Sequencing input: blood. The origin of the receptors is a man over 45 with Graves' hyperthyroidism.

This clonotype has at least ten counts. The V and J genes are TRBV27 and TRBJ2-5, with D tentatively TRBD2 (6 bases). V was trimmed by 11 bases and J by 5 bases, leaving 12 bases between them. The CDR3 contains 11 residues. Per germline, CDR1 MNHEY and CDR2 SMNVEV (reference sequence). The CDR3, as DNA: TGTGCCTCACGCAGCGGGGAGACCCAGTACTTC. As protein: CASRSGETQYF.

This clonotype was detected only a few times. CDR3 bases: TGTGCCACCAGCAGAGAGGACCGGGCCTCCTACGAGCAGTACTTC. It specifies CATSREDRASYEQYF. This chain links TRBV15 with TRBJ2-7; D gene uncertain. This CDR3 comprises 15 residues. CDR1 and CDR2 (germline): LNHNV, YYDKDF (reference sequence). V lost 0 bases to trimming and J lost 0 bases, with 9 bases between them. Full variable domain (remainder filled in from reference TRBV15 and TRBJ2-7): DAMVIQNPRYQVTQFGKPVTLSCSQTLNHNVMYWYQQKSSQAPKLLFHYYDKDFNNEADTPDNFQSRRPNTSFCFLDIRSPGLGDTAMYLCATSREDRASYEQYFGPGTRLTVT.

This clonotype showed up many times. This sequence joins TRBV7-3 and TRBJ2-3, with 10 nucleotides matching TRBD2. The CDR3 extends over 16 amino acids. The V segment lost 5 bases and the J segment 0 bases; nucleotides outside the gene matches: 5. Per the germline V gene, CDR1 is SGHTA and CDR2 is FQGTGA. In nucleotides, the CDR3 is TGTGCCAGCAGCGGATCACTAGCGGGGAGCACAGATACGCAGTATTTT. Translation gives CASSGSLAGSTDTQYF. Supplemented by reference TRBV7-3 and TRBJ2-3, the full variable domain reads GAGVSQTPSNKVTEKGKYVELRCDPISGHTALYWYRQSLGQGPEFLIYFQGTGAADDSGLPNDRFFAVRPEGSVSTLKIQRTERGDSAVYLCASSGSLAGSTDTQYFGPGTRLTVL.

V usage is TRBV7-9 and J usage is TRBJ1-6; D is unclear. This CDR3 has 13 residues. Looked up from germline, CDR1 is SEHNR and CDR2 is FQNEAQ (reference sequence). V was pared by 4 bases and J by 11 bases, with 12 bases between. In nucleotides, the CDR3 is TGTGCCAGCAGCTCCGAAGGTAGAACACCCCTCCACTTT. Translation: CASSSEGRTPLHF.

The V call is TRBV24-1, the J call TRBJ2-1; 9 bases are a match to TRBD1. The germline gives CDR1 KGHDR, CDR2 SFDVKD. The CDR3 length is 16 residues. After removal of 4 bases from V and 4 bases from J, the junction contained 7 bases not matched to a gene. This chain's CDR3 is CATSDSGTGLYNEQFF. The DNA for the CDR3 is TGTGCCACCAGTGACTCCGGGACAGGGCTATACAATGAGCAGTTCTTC.

CDR3 in amino acids: CASTGLAGAEYEQYF. For the CDR3, the DNA is TGTGCCAGTACTGGACTAGCGGGAGCTGAATACGAGCAGTACTTC. The V call is TRBV19, the J call TRBJ2-7, with TRBD2 identical over 13 bases. CDR1 and CDR2 (germline): LNHDA, SQIVND (reference sequence). This CDR3 region has 15 residues. The ends lost 7 bases at V and 4 bases at J; junction bases unmatched: 7.

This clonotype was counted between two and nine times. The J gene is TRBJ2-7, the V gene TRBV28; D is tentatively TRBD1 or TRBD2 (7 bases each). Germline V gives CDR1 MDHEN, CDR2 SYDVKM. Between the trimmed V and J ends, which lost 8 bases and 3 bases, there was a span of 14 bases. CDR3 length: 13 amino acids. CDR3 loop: CASAPGGGYEQYF. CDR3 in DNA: TGTGCCAGCGCTCCAGGGGGGGGCTACGAGCAGTACTTC.

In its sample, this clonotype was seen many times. Here the CDR3 reads CAWKSLNYGYTF. In DNA form, the CDR3 reads TGTGCCTGGAAATCTCTCAACTATGGCTACACCTTC. This rearrangement joins TRBV30 to TRBJ1-2; D unclear. CDR3 length: 12 residues. V gave up 4 bases and J gave up 2 bases, with 8 bases separating them. Looked up from germline, CDR1 is GTSNPN and CDR2 is SVGIG (reference sequence).

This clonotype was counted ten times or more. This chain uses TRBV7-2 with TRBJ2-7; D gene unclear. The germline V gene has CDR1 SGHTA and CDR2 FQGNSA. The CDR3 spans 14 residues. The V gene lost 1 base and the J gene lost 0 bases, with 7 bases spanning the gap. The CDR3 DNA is TGTGCCAGCAGCTTAGGTGGGATCTCCTACGAGCAGTACTTC. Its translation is CASSLGGISYEQYF.

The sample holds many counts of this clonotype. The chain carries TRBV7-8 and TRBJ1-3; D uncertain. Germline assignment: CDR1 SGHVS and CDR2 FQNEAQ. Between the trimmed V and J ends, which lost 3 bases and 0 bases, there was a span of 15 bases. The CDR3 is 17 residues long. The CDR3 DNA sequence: TGTGCCAGCAGCTTGCGGACCGGACTGAGCTCTGGAAACACCATATATTTT. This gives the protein CASSLRTGLSSGNTIYF. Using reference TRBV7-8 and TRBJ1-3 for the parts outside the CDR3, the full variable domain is GAGVSQSPRYKVAKRGQDVALRCDPISGHVSLFWYQQALGQGPEFLTYFQNEAQLDKSGLPSDRFFAERPEGSVSTLKIQRTQQEDSAVYLCASSLRTGLSSGNTIYFGEGSWLTVV.

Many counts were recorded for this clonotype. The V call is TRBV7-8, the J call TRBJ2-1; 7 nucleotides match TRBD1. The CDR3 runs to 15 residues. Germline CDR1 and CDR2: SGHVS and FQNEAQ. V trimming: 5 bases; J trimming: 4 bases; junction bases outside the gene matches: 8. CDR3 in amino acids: CASSPGTADYNEQFF. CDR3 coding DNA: TGTGCCAGCAGCCCCGGGACAGCGGATTACAATGAGCAGTTCTTC.

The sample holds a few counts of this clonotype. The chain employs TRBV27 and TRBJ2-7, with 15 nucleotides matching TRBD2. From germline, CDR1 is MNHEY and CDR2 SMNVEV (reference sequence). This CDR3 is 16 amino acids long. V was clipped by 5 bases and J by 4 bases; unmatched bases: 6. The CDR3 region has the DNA TGTGCCAGCAGTCAACGGACTAGCGGGAGGGCGTACGAGCAGTACTTC. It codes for CASSQRTSGRAYEQYF.

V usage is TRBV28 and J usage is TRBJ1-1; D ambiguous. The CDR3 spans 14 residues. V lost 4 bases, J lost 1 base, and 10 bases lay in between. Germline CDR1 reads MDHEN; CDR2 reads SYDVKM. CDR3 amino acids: CASSSHAGNTEAFF. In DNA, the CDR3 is TGTGCCAGCAGTTCACATGCGGGGAACACTGAAGCTTTCTTT.

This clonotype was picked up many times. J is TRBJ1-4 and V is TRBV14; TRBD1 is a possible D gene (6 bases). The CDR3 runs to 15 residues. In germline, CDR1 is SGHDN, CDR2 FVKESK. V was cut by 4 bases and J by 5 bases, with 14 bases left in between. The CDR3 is CASSLFRGVNEKLFF. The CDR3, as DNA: TGTGCCAGCAGCCTTTTCAGGGGAGTGAATGAAAAACTGTTTTTT.

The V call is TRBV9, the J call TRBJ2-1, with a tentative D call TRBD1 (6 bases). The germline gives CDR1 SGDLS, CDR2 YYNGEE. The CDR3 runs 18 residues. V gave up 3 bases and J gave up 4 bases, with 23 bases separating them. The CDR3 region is CASSARDNPMGIYNEQFF. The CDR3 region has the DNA TGTGCCAGCAGCGCCAGGGACAACCCAATGGGGATATACAATGAGCAGTTCTTC. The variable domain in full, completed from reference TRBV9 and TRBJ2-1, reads DSGVTQTPKHLITATGQRVTLRCSPRSGDLSVYWYQQSLDQGLQFLIQYYNGEERAKGNILERFSAQQFPDLHSELNLSSLELGDSALYFCASSARDNPMGIYNEQFFGPGTRLTVL.

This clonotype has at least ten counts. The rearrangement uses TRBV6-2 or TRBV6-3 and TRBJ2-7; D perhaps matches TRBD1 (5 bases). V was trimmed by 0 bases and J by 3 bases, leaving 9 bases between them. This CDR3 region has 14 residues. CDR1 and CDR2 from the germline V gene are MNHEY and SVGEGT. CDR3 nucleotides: TGTGCCAGCAGTTACTCGATGACAGTCTACGAGCAGTACTTC. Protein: CASSYSMTVYEQYF.

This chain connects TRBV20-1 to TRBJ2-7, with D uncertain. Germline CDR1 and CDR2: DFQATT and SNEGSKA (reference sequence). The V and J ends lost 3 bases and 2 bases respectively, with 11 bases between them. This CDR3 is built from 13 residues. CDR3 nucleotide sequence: TGCAGTGCTAGCCAAGGGCCGGCCTACGAGCAGTACTTC. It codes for CSASQGPAYEQYF.

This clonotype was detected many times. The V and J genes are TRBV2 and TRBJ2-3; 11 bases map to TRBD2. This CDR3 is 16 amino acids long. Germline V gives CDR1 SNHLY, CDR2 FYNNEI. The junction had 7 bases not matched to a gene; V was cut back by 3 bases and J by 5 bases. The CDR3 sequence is CASSDILAGVLDTQYF. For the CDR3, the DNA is TGTGCCAGCAGTGACATACTAGCGGGAGTTTTAGATACGCAGTATTTT.

This CDR3 is CASSLAGVGNTIYF. In DNA form, the CDR3 reads TGTGCCAGCAGCTTGGCAGGGGTCGGAAACACCATATATTTT. The V gene is TRBV5-5, the J gene TRBJ1-3; D is perhaps TRBD1 (6 bases). The germline V gene encodes CDR1 SGHKS and CDR2 YYEKEE (reference sequence). The CDR3 is made up of 14 amino acids. Trimming took 0 bases from V and 4 from J, leaving 8 bases between them.

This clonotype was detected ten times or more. The CDR3 DNA sequence: TGTGCCAGCAGTCCTAGGGGGGGGGTAGGGACAGATACGCAGTATTTT. This translates into CASSPRGGVGTDTQYF. The V and J genes are TRBV12-3 or TRBV12-4 and TRBJ2-3; a possible D gene is TRBD2 (7 bases). The CDR3 extends over 16 amino acids. V was shortened by 5 bases and J by 3 bases, with 18 bases between the two germline ends.

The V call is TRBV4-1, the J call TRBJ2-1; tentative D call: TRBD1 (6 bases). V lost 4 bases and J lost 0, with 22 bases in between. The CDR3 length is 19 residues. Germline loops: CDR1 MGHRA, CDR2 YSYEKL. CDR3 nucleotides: TGCGCCAGCAGCCCCCAAGGGGGAGTGGATTATAGCTCCTACAATGAGCAGTTCTTC. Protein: CASSPQGGVDYSSYNEQFF.